This TCR beta chain was identified during a study of T cells in Graves' hyperthyroidism and ophthalmopathy. In this sample, this clonotype turned up many times. The study defined stable Graves' hyperthyroidism as no ophthalmopathy progression within 18 months. This CDR3 has 15 amino acids. The ends were cut back, 0 bases at V and 3 bases at J, with 9 bases in the middle. The germline CDR1 and CDR2 sequences are MNHEY and SVGAGI. TCR beta CDR3 regions were amplified from RNA transcripts. Researchers ran a first-round RT-PCR on the TCR CDR3 using the HTBI primer set. Each CDR3 protein gets one entry after TCRdb re-called the multiplex PCR reads with MiXCR. The data hold fewer than 800,000 distinct CDR3 sequences, with about 16% observed a single time.

The V gene is TRBV6-5, the J gene TRBJ1-5; D not resolved. The origin of this receptor is a man aged 18 to 29 with Graves' hyperthyroidism. The material sequenced was blood. The CDR3 region has the DNA TGTGCCAGCAGTTACTCGATCGATACCAATCAGCCCCAGCATTTT. Translation gives CASSYSIDTNQPQHF.